Below are 21 T cell receptor beta chains sequenced from a single sample in a study of control samples from healthy donors and cancer patients. Assay used: immunoSEQ multiplex PCR; TCRdb lists only in-frame clones, some missing. The sample includes 65,000 to 75,000 clones, approximately 84% seen only once; the top ten take over 3.5%. Sequenced input: blood. These receptors all stem from a woman aged 45-60 years in good health.

The J gene is TRBJ2-1, the V gene TRBV11-2, with 10 bases that match TRBD2. The V gene end was trimmed by 2 bases and the J gene end by 6 bases; junction bases not matched to a gene: 4. This CDR3 region has 15 residues. The germline gives CDR1 SGHAT, CDR2 FQNNGV. The CDR3 nucleotides read TGTGCCAGCAGCTTACGAGCGGGAGGGCGCAATGAGCAGTTCTTC. This encodes CASSLRAGGRNEQFF.

The V and J genes are TRBV5-5 and TRBJ1-2, with a tentative D call TRBD1 (5 bases). Germline CDR1 reads SGHKS; CDR2 reads YYEKEE (reference sequence). The germline V and J ends were trimmed by 0 bases and 8 bases, with 8 bases remaining between them. This CDR3 is 12 amino acids long. Here the CDR3 DNA reads TGTGCCAGCAGCTTGGGGCCAGGGGGCTACACCTTC. Translated: CASSLGPGGYTF.

The genes are TRBV28 and TRBJ2-5; a weak D match, TRBD2 (5 bases). The V and J ends lost 5 bases and 4 bases respectively, with 17 bases between them. The length of the CDR3 is 15 residues. From germline, CDR1 is MDHEN and CDR2 SYDVKM. The DNA for the CDR3 is TGTGCCAGCAGTACACAGCGGCGGAAAATAGAGACCCAGTACTTC. It is translated as CASSTQRRKIETQYF.

The rearrangement joins TRBV28 to TRBJ1-4; possibly TRBD1 for D (6 bases). This CDR3 region has 13 residues. The V end was cut by 5 bases, the J end by 4 bases, with 8 bases between. CDR1 is MDHEN and CDR2 is SYDVKM in the germline V gene. CDR3 residues: CASSLQGNEKLFF. In DNA form, the CDR3 reads TGTGCCAGCAGTCTACAGGGTAATGAAAAACTGTTTTTT.

This clone came up once. The chain joins TRBV6-5 to TRBJ1-5; D not resolved. Germline CDR1 and CDR2: MNHEY and SVGAGI. V was trimmed by 2 bases and J by 3 bases, leaving 8 bases between them. CDR3 length equals 14 residues. The DNA for the CDR3 is TGTGCCAGCAGTTACCCCCAGTACAATCAGCCCCAGCATTTT. Its protein is CASSYPQYNQPQHF.

This chain joins TRBV6-2 or TRBV6-3 and TRBJ2-7, with 13 bases that match TRBD2. Germline loops: CDR1 MNHEY, CDR2 SVGEGT. The CDR3 has 17 amino acids. The V segment lost 5 bases and the J segment 5 bases; nucleotides outside the gene matches: 12. CDR3 nucleotide sequence: TGTGCCAGCAGTCTCCCACGCAAGACTAGCGGGAGGAACGAGCAGTACTTC. Encoded protein: CASSLPRKTSGRNEQYF.

The V gene is TRBV19, the J gene TRBJ1-1, with D unclear. Germline values: CDR1 LNHDA, CDR2 SQIVND (reference sequence). V was pared by 3 bases and J by 0 bases, with 2 bases between. The CDR3 covers 12 residues. The CDR3 coding sequence is TGTGCCAGTAGTATGTTGAACACTGAAGCTTTCTTT. This translates into CASSMLNTEAFF.

The chain employs TRBV28 and TRBJ1-1; 7 positions match TRBD1. The V gene's germline CDR1 is MDHEN and CDR2 SYDVKM. This CDR3 comprises 13 residues. V lost 8 bases and J lost 7; bases outside the gene matches: 10. DNA for the CDR3: TGTGCCAGCCAAAAAAGGGGGCGAGATGAAGCTTTCTTT. Protein: CASQKRGRDEAFF.

The V gene is TRBV27, the J gene TRBJ1-2; 7 positions agree with TRBD1. CDR1 is MNHEY, CDR2 SMNVEV, per germline (reference sequence). V shed 5 bases, J shed 6 bases, and the junction held 12 bases outside the gene matches. CDR3 length: 15 amino acids. CDR3 sequence: CASSPETGSVDGYTF. CDR3 nucleotide sequence: TGTGCCAGCAGTCCGGAGACAGGGTCAGTTGATGGCTACACCTTC.

The J gene is TRBJ2-3, the V gene TRBV7-9; D remains ambiguous. V lost 0 bases to trimming and J lost 6 bases, with 4 bases between them. The length of the CDR3 is 12 residues. Germline loops: CDR1 SEHNR, CDR2 FQNEAQ (reference sequence). This chain's CDR3 is CASSLAVDTQYF. CDR3 nucleotide sequence: TGTGCCAGCAGCTTAGCAGTTGATACGCAGTATTTT. Full variable domain (outside the CDR3, taken from reference TRBV7-9 and TRBJ2-3): DTGVSQNPRHKITKRGQNVTFRCDPISEHNRLYWYRQTLGQGPEFLTYFQNEAQLEKSRLLSDRFSAERPKGSFSTLEIQRTEQGDSAMYLCASSLAVDTQYFGPGTRLTVL.

The rearrangement links TRBV3-1 (or the pseudogene TRBV3-2) to TRBJ1-6; TRBD1 agrees at 8 bases. The CDR3 spans 17 residues. V was clipped by 2 bases and J by 4 bases; unmatched bases: 7. Germline CDR1 is LGHDT and CDR2 is YNNKEL (reference sequence). CDR3 loop: CASSQSGDRSYNSPLHF. The CDR3 DNA is TGTGCCAGCAGCCAAAGTGGGGACAGGTCATATAATTCACCCCTCCACTTT.

The chain couples TRBV18 to TRBJ2-6; TRBD1 is a possible D gene (5 bases). Germline V gene data show CDR1 as KGHSH and CDR2 as LQKENI. This CDR3 contains 17 residues. Between the trimmed V and J ends, which lost 1 base and 0 bases, there was a span of 10 bases. The CDR3 protein is CASSPQDIYSGANVLTF. Written as DNA, the CDR3 is TGTGCCAGCTCACCACAGGACATTTACTCTGGGGCCAACGTCCTGACTTTC.

The V gene is TRBV28, the J gene TRBJ2-2; D possibly corresponds to TRBD1 (5 bases). This CDR3 has 14 amino acids. CDR1 and CDR2 (germline): MDHEN, SYDVKM. The V gene lost 3 bases and the J gene lost 4 bases, with 9 bases spanning the gap. This chain's CDR3 is CASSLPRATGELFF. CDR3 nucleotides: TGTGCCAGCAGTTTGCCCAGGGCCACCGGGGAGCTGTTTTTT. The entire variable domain, with the rest obtained from reference TRBV28 and TRBJ2-2, is as follows: DVKVTQSSRYLVKRTGEKVFLECVQDMDHENMFWYRQDPGLGLRLIYFSYDVKMKEKGDIPEGYSVSREKKERFSLILESASTNQTSMYLCASSLPRATGELFFGEGSRLTVL.

The rearrangement joins TRBV3-1 (or the pseudogene TRBV3-2) to TRBJ1-1; possibly TRBD1 for D (5 bases). V shed 2 bases and J shed 4 bases, with 14 bases lying between them. CDR1 and CDR2 from the germline V gene are LGHDT and YNNKEL (reference sequence). The CDR3 consists of 15 residues. CDR3 sequence reads: CASSQSEVGGTEAFF. The CDR3 region has the DNA TGTGCCAGCAGCCAAAGCGAGGTCGGGGGCACTGAAGCTTTCTTT.

The V gene is TRBV3-1 (or the pseudogene TRBV3-2), the J gene TRBJ2-5; D is ambiguous. The CDR3 runs to 15 residues. Per germline, CDR1 LGHDT and CDR2 YNNKEL (reference sequence). The V end was cut by 8 bases, the J end by 2 bases, with 18 bases between. The CDR3 spells CASAIRVFRQETQYF. The DNA for the CDR3 is TGTGCCAGCGCAATTCGGGTCTTTAGACAAGAGACCCAGTACTTC.

This chain uses TRBV7-3 with TRBJ2-3; D is possibly TRBD1 or TRBD2 (6 bases each). The germline V gene has CDR1 SGHTA and CDR2 FQGTGA. The germline V and J ends were trimmed by 5 bases and 0 bases, with 12 bases remaining between them. The CDR3 is 15 residues long. As DNA, the CDR3 is TGTGCCAGCAGCCTCACAGGGACTAGCACAGATACGCAGTATTTT. It yields the protein CASSLTGTSTDTQYF.

The chain recombines TRBV2 with TRBJ1-6; D is ambiguous. Between the trimmed V and J ends, which lost 0 bases and 10 bases, there was a span of 13 bases. The CDR3 has 15 residues. Germline V gene lookup returns CDR1 SNHLY and CDR2 FYNNEI. CDR3 loop: CASSEAEPGRSPLHF. The CDR3 DNA is TGTGCCAGCAGTGAAGCAGAGCCCGGGAGGTCACCCCTCCACTTT.

This rearrangement joins TRBV5-1 to TRBJ2-5, with 11 bases lining up with TRBD2. There are 17 residues in the CDR3. Germline trimming cut 0 bases from V and 4 bases from J; bases unmatched to any gene: 8. Per the germline V gene, CDR1 is SGHRS and CDR2 is YFSETQ. The CDR3 DNA sequence: TGCGCCAGCAGCTTGGTGAAGACTAGCGGGGCAGGAGAGACCCAGTACTTC. Its translation: CASSLVKTSGAGETQYF.

The chain employs TRBV10-1 and TRBJ2-2, with TRBD2 identical over 7 bases. This CDR3 is 16 amino acids long. The germline V gene has CDR1 WNHNN and CDR2 SYGVQD (reference sequence). The V gene end was trimmed by 4 bases and the J gene end by 7 bases; junction bases not matched to a gene: 12. CDR3 in DNA: TGCGCCAGCAGTGCTCGACCCGCGGGAGCCAACGGGGAGCTGTTTTTT. This translates into CASSARPAGANGELFF.

Only a few counts were recorded for this clone. The chain carries TRBV5-1 and TRBJ2-1; 9 nucleotides match TRBD2. Germline-derived CDR1 and CDR2 are SGHRS and YFSETQ. After removal of 4 bases from V and 3 bases from J, the junction contained 2 bases not matched to a gene. The CDR3 has 14 amino acids. The CDR3 protein is CASSHSGGYNEQFF. In DNA form, the CDR3 reads TGCGCCAGCAGCCATAGCGGGGGCTACAATGAGCAGTTCTTC.

The chain couples TRBV4-2 to TRBJ1-1, with 7 positions matching TRBD1. Germline values: CDR1 LGHNA, CDR2 YNFKEQ. After removal of 4 bases from V and 4 bases from J, the junction contained 9 bases not matched to a gene. The CDR3 totals 15 residues. CDR3 protein: CASSLGRGGGTEAFF. The CDR3 DNA follows: TGTGCCAGCAGCCTGGGGCGAGGGGGCGGCACTGAAGCTTTCTTT.